This entry lists 12 T cell receptor beta chains sequenced from one sample in a study of T cell clonotyping in hematopoietic cell transplantation. Some clones are missing from TCRdb's copy, which holds only in-frame ones; the method was immunoSEQ multiplex PCR. Here the sample spans about 12,000 clones, under 55% being singletons. Sequenced: peripheral blood mononuclear cells. Receptors were obtained from a man aged 50 to 59 in good health. Some clones in this sample may be carry-over from other donors' samples.

The chain is built from TRBV29-1 and TRBJ1-6; D may be TRBD1 (5 bases). Germline CDR1 reads SQVTM; CDR2 reads ANQGSEA. The CDR3 covers 14 residues. Trimming took 6 bases from V and 7 from J, leaving 16 bases between them. The CDR3 DNA follows: TGCAGCGTCCGGTGGGGCAGTGGGAATTCACCCCTCCACTTT. Translating it yields CSVRWGSGNSPLHF.

The CDR3 sequence: CASSPVARDTQYF. CDR3 DNA sequence: TGTGCCAGCAGCCCCGTCGCAAGAGATACGCAGTATTTT. V and J are TRBV7-2 and TRBJ2-3, with no clear D. The length of the CDR3 is 13 residues. The V gene's germline CDR1 is SGHTA and CDR2 FQGNSA. Trimming stripped 5 bases from V and 5 bases from J, with 11 bases between.

The chain has TRBV9 and TRBJ2-7; D may be TRBD1 (6 bases). Germline V gene data show CDR1 as SGDLS and CDR2 as YYNGEE. Trimming stripped 0 bases from V and 2 bases from J, with 12 bases between. This CDR3 contains 15 residues. In nucleotides, the CDR3 is TGTGCCAGCAGCGTAGGTGGGACAACCGCCTACGAGCAGTACTTC. It yields the protein CASSVGGTTAYEQYF.

There are a few counts of this clone. The rearrangement uses TRBV6-5 and TRBJ1-2; TRBD1 might be the D (5 bases). The germline V and J ends were trimmed by 2 bases and 4 bases, with 11 bases remaining between them. This CDR3 contains 14 residues. CDR1 is MNHEY, CDR2 SVGAGI, per germline. The CDR3 loop is CASSYLGAAYGYTF. DNA of the CDR3: TGTGCCAGCAGTTACCTTGGGGCAGCCTATGGCTACACCTTC.

This chain joins TRBV6-6 and TRBJ1-5, with TRBD1 as a possible D gene (5 bases). Between the trimmed V and J ends, which lost 4 bases and 3 bases, there was a span of 10 bases. The CDR3 consists of 14 residues. Germline assignment: CDR1 MNHNY and CDR2 SVGAGI (reference sequence). The CDR3 here is CASSLARVNQPQHF. The CDR3 DNA is TGTGCCAGCAGTTTAGCCAGGGTCAATCAGCCCCAGCATTTT.

The chain recombines TRBV7-7 with TRBJ2-1; TRBD1 is a possible D gene (6 bases). Germline-derived CDR1 and CDR2 are SSHAT and FNYEAQ (reference sequence). With 0 bases removed from V and 11 bases from J, the gap between germline ends came to 17 bases. This CDR3 is 15 amino acids long. CDR3 sequence: CASSLALDDRSKQFF. As DNA, the CDR3 is TGTGCCAGCAGCTTAGCCCTTGATGACAGGTCAAAGCAGTTCTTC. Based on the CDR3 plus reference TRBV7-7 and TRBJ2-1, the full variable domain is GAGVSQSPRYKVTKRGQDVTLRCDPISSHATLYWYQQALGQGPEFLTYFNYEAQPDKSGLPSDRFSAERPEGSISTLTIQRTEQRDSAMYRCASSLALDDRSKQFFGPGTRLTVL.

The chain has TRBV7-2 and TRBJ1-5; the D gene is possibly TRBD1 (6 bases). The V end lost 5 bases, the J end lost 3 bases, and 17 bases lay between the germline ends. In germline, CDR1 is SGHTA, CDR2 FQGNSA. The CDR3 is 16 residues long. CDR3 sequence: CASSTQGRGTNQPQHF. The CDR3, as DNA: TGTGCCAGCAGCACCCAGGGGCGCGGGACCAATCAGCCCCAGCATTTT.

The V call is TRBV30, the J call TRBJ1-2; D not resolved. The ends were cut back, 1 base at V and 8 bases at J, with 14 bases in the middle. This CDR3 has 13 residues. Germline V gene sequence: CDR1 GTSNPN, CDR2 SVGIG (reference sequence). In DNA, the CDR3 is TGTGCCTGGAGTGATGACATGGATGAGGGCTACACCTTC. Protein sequence: CAWSDDMDEGYTF.

The J gene is TRBJ1-5, the V gene TRBV2; D gene ambiguous. The germline V gene encodes CDR1 SNHLY and CDR2 FYNNEI. V was clipped by 7 bases and J by 3 bases, with 16 bases between them. The CDR3 loop spans 15 amino acids. The CDR3 coding sequence is TGTGCCAGCACCCTAAGTGAGGCACCCAATCAGCCCCAGCATTTT. Translation: CASTLSEAPNQPQHF.

The V call is TRBV29-1, the J call TRBJ2-5, with 9 bases aligning to TRBD1. The CDR3 length is 12 residues. After removal of 6 bases from V and 4 bases from J, the junction contained 3 bases not matched to a gene. The V gene's germline CDR1 is SQVTM and CDR2 ANQGSEA. In DNA, the CDR3 is TGCAGCGTGGACAGGGGACCAGAGACCCAGTACTTC. It encodes CSVDRGPETQYF.

This clone was observed a handful of times. The J gene is TRBJ2-7, the V gene TRBV4-3, with a weak D call TRBD1 (5 bases). The germline V and J ends were trimmed by 2 bases and 0 bases, with 11 bases remaining between them. This CDR3 comprises 15 residues. CDR1 is LGHNA, CDR2 YSLEER, per germline. CDR3 sequence: CASSQTRASSYEQYF. The CDR3 DNA is TGCGCCAGCAGCCAAACCAGGGCTAGCTCCTACGAGCAGTACTTC.

This rearrangement joins TRBV6-6 to TRBJ2-7, with D uncertain. The CDR3 spans 11 residues. V lost 5 bases and J lost 7, with 9 bases in between. Germline V gene lookup returns CDR1 MNHNY and CDR2 SVGAGI (reference sequence). For the CDR3, the DNA is TGTGCCAGCAGTAACTTATTTGAGCAGTACTTC. Amino acid sequence: CASSNLFEQYF.